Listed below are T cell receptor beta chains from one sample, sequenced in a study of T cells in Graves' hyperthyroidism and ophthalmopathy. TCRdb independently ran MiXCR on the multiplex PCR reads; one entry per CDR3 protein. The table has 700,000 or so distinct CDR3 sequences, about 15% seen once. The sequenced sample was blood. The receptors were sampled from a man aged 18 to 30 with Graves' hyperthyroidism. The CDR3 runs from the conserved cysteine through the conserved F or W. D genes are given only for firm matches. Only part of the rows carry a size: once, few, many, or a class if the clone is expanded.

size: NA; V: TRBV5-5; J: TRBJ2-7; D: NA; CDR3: CASSLRGGTGEQYF; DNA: TGTGCCAGCAGCTTGAGGGGAGGAACGGGGGAGCAGTACTTC
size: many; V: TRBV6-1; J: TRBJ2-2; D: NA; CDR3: CASIRTNLFNTGELFF; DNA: TGTGCCAGCATTCGGACCAATCTTTTTAACACCGGGGAGCTGTTTTTT
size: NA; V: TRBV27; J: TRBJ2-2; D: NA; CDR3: CASGDTNTGELFF; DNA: TGTGCCAGCGGGGACACAAACACCGGGGAGCTGTTTTTT
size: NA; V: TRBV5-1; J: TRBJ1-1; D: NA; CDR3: CASSSRPPNTEAFF; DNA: TGCGCCAGCAGCTCTCGGCCACCCAACACTGAAGCTTTCTTT
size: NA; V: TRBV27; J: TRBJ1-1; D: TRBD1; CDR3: CASRSTGGTEAFF; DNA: TGTGCCAGCAGATCAACAGGGGGCACTGAAGCTTTCTTT
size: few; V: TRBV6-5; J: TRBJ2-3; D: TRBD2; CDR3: CASSYGASGSSDTQYF; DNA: TGTGCCAGCAGTTACGGGGCTAGCGGGAGTTCAGATACGCAGTATTTT
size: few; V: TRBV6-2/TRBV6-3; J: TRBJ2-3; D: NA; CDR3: CASSSPGTPPLDTQYF; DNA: TGTGCCAGCAGTTCCCCCGGGACTCCGCCATTGGATACGCAGTATTTT
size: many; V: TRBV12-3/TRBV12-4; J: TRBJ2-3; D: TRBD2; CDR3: CASTGLASSTDTQYF; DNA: TGTGCCAGCACCGGACTAGCCAGCAGCACAGATACGCAGTATTTT
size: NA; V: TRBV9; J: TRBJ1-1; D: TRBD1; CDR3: CASSGTGGPTEAFF; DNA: TGTGCCAGCAGCGGTACAGGGGGGCCAACTGAAGCTTTCTTT
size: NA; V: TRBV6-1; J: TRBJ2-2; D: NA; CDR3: CASSFNTRVRTGELFF; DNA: TGTGCCAGCAGTTTTAACACCAGGGTACGCACCGGGGAGCTGTTTTTT
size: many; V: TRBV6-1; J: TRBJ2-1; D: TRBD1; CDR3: CASSGHGTGGSNEQFF; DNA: TGTGCCAGCAGTGGTCACGGGACAGGGGGGTCCAATGAGCAGTTCTTC
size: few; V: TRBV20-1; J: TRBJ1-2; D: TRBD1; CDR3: CSGGRGTVGYTF; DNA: TGCAGTGGGGGCAGGGGGACGGTGGGCTACACCTTC
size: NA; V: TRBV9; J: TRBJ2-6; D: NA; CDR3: CASSPRTGGANVLTF; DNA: TGTGCCAGCAGCCCACGGACGGGTGGGGCCAACGTCCTGACTTTC
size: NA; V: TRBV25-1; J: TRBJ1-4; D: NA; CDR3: CASSDGRSNEKLFF; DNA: TGTGCCAGCAGTGATGGTCGGAGCAATGAAAAACTGTTTTTT
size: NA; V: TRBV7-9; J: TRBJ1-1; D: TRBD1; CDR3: CASRGRTGQLNTEAFF; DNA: TGTGCCAGCAGGGGCCGAACGGGACAGCTGAACACTGAAGCTTTCTTT
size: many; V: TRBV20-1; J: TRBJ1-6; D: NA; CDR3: CSARGEGGSSPLHF; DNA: TGCAGTGCTAGAGGGGAAGGGGGGAGTTCACCCCTCCACTTT
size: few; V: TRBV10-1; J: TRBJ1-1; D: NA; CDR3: CASSESGLGQGGISTEAFF; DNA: TGCGCCAGCAGTGAGTCGGGTCTCGGGCAGGGCGGAATAAGCACTGAAGCTTTCTTT
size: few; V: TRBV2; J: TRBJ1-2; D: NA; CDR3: CASGPSDGYTF; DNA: TGTGCCAGCGGCCCATCGGATGGCTACACCTTC
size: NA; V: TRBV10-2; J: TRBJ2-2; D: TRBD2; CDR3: CASALAGPHGGELFF; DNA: TGCGCCAGCGCTTTAGCGGGACCCCATGGCGGGGAGCTGTTTTTT
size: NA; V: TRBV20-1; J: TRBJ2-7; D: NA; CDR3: CGVRRDSYEQYF; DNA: TGCGGCGTAAGGAGGGACTCCTACGAGCAGTACTTC
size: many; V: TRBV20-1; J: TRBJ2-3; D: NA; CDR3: CSASRPAGEASTDTQYF; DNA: TGCAGTGCTAGCCGTCCGGCAGGAGAAGCTAGCACAGATACGCAGTATTTT
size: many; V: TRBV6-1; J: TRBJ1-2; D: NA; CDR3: CASSSRWQGVGYGYTF; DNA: TGTGCCAGCAGTTCCCGGTGGCAGGGCGTAGGCTATGGCTACACCTTC